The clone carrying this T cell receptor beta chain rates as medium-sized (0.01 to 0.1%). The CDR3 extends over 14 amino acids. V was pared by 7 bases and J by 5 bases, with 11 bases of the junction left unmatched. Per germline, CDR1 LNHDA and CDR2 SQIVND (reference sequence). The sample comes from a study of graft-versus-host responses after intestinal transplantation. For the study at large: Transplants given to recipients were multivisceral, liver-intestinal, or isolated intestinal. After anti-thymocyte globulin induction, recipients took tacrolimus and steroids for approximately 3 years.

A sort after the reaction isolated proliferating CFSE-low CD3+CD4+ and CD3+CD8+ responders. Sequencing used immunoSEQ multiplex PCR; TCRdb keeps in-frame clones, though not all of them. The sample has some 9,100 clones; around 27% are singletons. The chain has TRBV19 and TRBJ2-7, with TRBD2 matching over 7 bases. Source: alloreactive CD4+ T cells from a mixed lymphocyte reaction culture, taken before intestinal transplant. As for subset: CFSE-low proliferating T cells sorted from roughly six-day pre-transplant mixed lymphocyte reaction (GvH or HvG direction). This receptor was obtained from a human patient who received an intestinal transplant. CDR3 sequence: CASTIGGGLDEQYF. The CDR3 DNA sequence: TGTGCCAGTACGATAGGCGGGGGTTTGGACGAGCAGTACTTC.